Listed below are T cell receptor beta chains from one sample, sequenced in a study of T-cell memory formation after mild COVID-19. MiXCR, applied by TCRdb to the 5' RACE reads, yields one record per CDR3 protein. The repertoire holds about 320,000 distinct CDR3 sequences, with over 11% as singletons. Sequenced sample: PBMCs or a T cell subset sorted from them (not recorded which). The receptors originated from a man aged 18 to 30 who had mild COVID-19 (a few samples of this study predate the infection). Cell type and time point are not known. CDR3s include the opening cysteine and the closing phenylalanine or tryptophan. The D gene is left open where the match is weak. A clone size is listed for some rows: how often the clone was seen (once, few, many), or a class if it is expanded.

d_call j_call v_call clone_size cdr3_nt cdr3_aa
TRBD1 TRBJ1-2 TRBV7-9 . TGTGCCACAGCTTCAGGGGGCATGAATGGCTACACCTTC CATASGGMNGYTF
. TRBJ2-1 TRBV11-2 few TGTGCCAGCAGCACGTCTCAGCTTGAGCAGTTCTTC CASSTSQLEQFF
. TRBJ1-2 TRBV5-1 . TGCGCCAGCAGTCCCGGGACAACTATCACGTATGGCTACACCTTC CASSPGTTITYGYTF
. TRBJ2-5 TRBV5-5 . TGTGCCAGCAGTTCCTACGAACCTACAGAGACCCAGTACTTC CASSSYEPTETQYF
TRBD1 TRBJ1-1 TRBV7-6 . TGTGCCAGCAGCTTAGAACAGGGGAGGGTGAACACTGAAGCTTTCTTT CASSLEQGRVNTEAFF
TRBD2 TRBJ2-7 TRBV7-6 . TGTGCCAGCAGCTTAGGAGGGACTAAACCTTACGAGCAGTACTTC CASSLGGTKPYEQYF
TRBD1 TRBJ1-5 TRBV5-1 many TGTGCCAGCAGCTTGACAGGGGGTCAGCCCCAGCATTTT CASSLTGGQPQHF
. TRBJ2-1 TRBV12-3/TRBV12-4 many TGTGCCAGCAGCTCGGGAGCTGGTGAGCAGTTCTTC CASSSGAGEQFF
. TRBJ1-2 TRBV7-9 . TGTGCCGCCGCACAGGAAGGATATGGCTACACCTTC CAAAQEGYGYTF
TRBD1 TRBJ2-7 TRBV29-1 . TGCAGCGTTGGTTCAGGGGGCCGCGAGCAGTACTTC CSVGSGGREQYF
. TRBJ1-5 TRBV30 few TGTGCCTGGAGTCCTCTGGGGTACCAGCCCCAGCATTTT CAWSPLGYQPQHF
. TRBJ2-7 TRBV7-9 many TGTGCCAGCAGCTTAGCCCCCTACGAGCAGTACTTC CASSLAPYEQYF
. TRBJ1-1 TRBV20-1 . TGCAGTGCTAGAGCCTCGAGATTGAAATGGACAGAAATGAACACTGAAGCTTTCTTT CSARASRLKWTEMNTEAFF
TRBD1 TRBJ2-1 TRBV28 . TGTGCCAGCAGTGTCCGGGACAGGCCTTTCTTC CASSVRDRPFF
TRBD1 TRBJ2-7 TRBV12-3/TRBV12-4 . TGTGCCAGCAGTATCCGCCGGACAGGCTTAAGTTCCTACGAGCAGTACTTC CASSIRRTGLSSYEQYF
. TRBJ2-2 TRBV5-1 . TGCGCCAGCAGCTTGGATCTAACGGTGAACACCGGGGAGCTGTTTTTT CASSLDLTVNTGELFF
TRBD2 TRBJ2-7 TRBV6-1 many TGTGCCAGCGGCGGGGGGGCTCCGGAGGAGCAGTACTTC CASGGGAPEEQYF